These 15 T cell receptor beta chains were all obtained from the same sample, sequenced in a study of blood T cell repertoires in COVID-19. Assay used: immunoSEQ multiplex PCR; TCRdb lists only in-frame clones, some missing. The table shows over 200,000 clones, with approximately 88% occurring only once. The specimen sequenced was peripheral blood. These receptors all stem from a woman aged 25 to 39 with acute or convalescent COVID-19.

This clone has only a few counts. V gene TRBV29-1 combines with J gene TRBJ2-2; TRBD2 agrees at 7 bases. J gave up 6 bases and V 7 bases, and 5 bases lay outside the gene matches. The CDR3 consists of 12 residues. Germline V gene data show CDR1 as SQVTM and CDR2 as ANQGSEA. The CDR3 sequence is CSGGLGSGELFF. CDR3 bases: TGCAGCGGAGGACTAGGGTCCGGGGAGCTGTTTTTT.

The chain links TRBV7-9 to TRBJ2-1; 11 positions agree with TRBD2. The CDR3 runs 16 residues. The trim removed 5 bases at V and 7 bases at J, leaving 10 bases unmatched. Germline CDR1 is SEHNR and CDR2 is FQNEAQ (reference sequence). The CDR3 DNA follows: TGTGCCAGCAGCCCCCCCACTAGCGGGAGCTTGAATGAGCAGTTCTTC. The encoded protein is CASSPPTSGSLNEQFF.

V usage is TRBV6-1 and J usage is TRBJ2-1, with 10 bases fitting TRBD2. The CDR3 totals 18 residues. V was pared by 4 bases and J by 4 bases, with 13 bases of the junction left unmatched. Germline V gives CDR1 MNHNS, CDR2 SASEGT. The CDR3 DNA reads as TGTGCCAGCAGTGGGGGCCGGGCTAGCGGGGGTTCTTACAATGAGCAGTTCTTC. Translating it yields CASSGGRASGGSYNEQFF.

The chain couples TRBV6-2 or TRBV6-3 to TRBJ2-7; no clear D gene. Trimming shortened V by 6 bases and J by 4 bases, and 7 bases separated the two germline ends. CDR1 is MNHEY and CDR2 is SVGEGT in the germline V gene. The CDR3 has 11 residues. The CDR3 here is CASSNAYEQYF. CDR3 nucleotide sequence: TGTGCCAGCAGCAATGCGTACGAGCAGTACTTC.

The chain recombines TRBV4-3 with TRBJ2-5, with 9 positions matching TRBD2. Trimming took 0 bases from V and 4 from J; bases not matched to a gene: 12. This CDR3 is 18 amino acids long. CDR1 is LGHNA, CDR2 YSLEER, per germline. As DNA, the CDR3 is TGCGCCAGCAGCCAAGATCCCGGGGTAGCGGGAGTTGGAGAGACCCAGTACTTC. The encoded protein is CASSQDPGVAGVGETQYF.

As to this clone: The same CDR3 also results from other DNA sequences found in this sample. The chain uses TRBV5-1 and TRBJ1-4; no reliable D call. The CDR3 is 14 amino acids. Trimming cost V 0 bases and J 3 bases, with 6 bases left between them. Germline V CDR1 and CDR2: SGHRS, YFSETQ. The chain's CDR3 is CASSLGGSNEKLFF. CDR3 coding DNA: TGCGCCAGCAGCTTGGGCGGATCTAATGAAAAACTGTTTTTT. Full variable domain (missing parts from reference TRBV5-1 and TRBJ1-4): KAGVTQTPRYLIKTRGQQVTLSCSPISGHRSVSWYQQTPGQGLQFLFEYFSETQRNKGNFPGRFSGRQFSNSRSEMNVSTLELGDSALYLCASSLGGSNEKLFFGSGTQLSVL.

The chain links TRBV9 to TRBJ1-3; D gene unclear. Germline V gene lookup returns CDR1 SGDLS and CDR2 YYNGEE. Trimming took 5 bases from V and 4 from J, leaving 4 bases between them. This CDR3 is built from 11 residues. The DNA of the CDR3 is TGTGCCAGCAGGCGCGGAAACACCATATATTTT. Protein: CASRRGNTIYF.

The genes are TRBV19 and TRBJ1-5, with 11 bases fitting TRBD1. Per germline, CDR1 LNHDA and CDR2 SQIVND (reference sequence). After removal of 3 bases from V and 7 bases from J, the junction contained 5 bases not matched to a gene. The CDR3 totals 15 residues. This chain's CDR3 is CASSIGTGGRQPQHF. For the CDR3, the DNA is TGTGCCAGTAGTATCGGGACAGGGGGACGGCAGCCCCAGCATTTT.

This chain links TRBV11-3 with TRBJ2-7; D might be TRBD2 (6 bases). This CDR3 has 16 amino acids. Trimming removed 1 base at V and 2 bases at J, with 15 bases between. Germline V CDR1 and CDR2: SGHNT, YENEEA. The CDR3 loop reads CASSLGARGSPYEQYF. CDR3 coding DNA: TGTGCCAGCAGCTTAGGGGCCCGGGGGTCCCCCTACGAGCAGTACTTC.

The CDR3 is CASSVGSGRAAGELFF. CDR3 DNA: TGTGCCAGCAGCGTAGGTTCCGGGAGGGCCGCCGGGGAGCTGTTTTTT. V is TRBV9 and J is TRBJ2-2; 8 nucleotides align to TRBD2. Germline CDR1 is SGDLS and CDR2 is YYNGEE. The CDR3 consists of 16 residues. V was clipped by 0 bases and J by 6 bases; unmatched bases: 7.

The V call is TRBV7-6, the J call TRBJ2-7, with 12 bases that match TRBD2. V trimming: 2 bases; J trimming: 4 bases; junction bases outside the gene matches: 3. Per germline, CDR1 SGHVS and CDR2 FNYEAQ. This CDR3 region has 15 residues. The CDR3 spells CASSLSSGRGYEQYF. CDR3 in DNA: TGTGCCAGCAGCTTATCTAGCGGGAGGGGATACGAGCAGTACTTC.

The V gene is TRBV6-5, the J gene TRBJ2-7, with D tentatively TRBD2 (5 bases). Between the trimmed V and J ends, which lost 6 bases and 3 bases, there was a span of 15 bases. This CDR3 contains 14 residues. Germline V gene lookup returns CDR1 MNHEY and CDR2 SVGAGI. CDR3 residues: CASRRAASGYEQYF. The CDR3 nucleotides read TGTGCCAGCAGGCGGGCCGCAAGTGGCTACGAGCAGTACTTC.

This clone was seen once. The V call is TRBV5-1, the J call TRBJ2-3; TRBD1 is a possible D gene (5 bases). The V gene's germline CDR1 is SGHRS and CDR2 YFSETQ. The CDR3 is 14 amino acids. V was clipped by 4 bases and J by 0 bases, with 9 bases between them. CDR3 nucleotides: TGCGCCAGCAGCCCGGACATAAGCACAGATACGCAGTATTTT. It yields the protein CASSPDISTDTQYF.

The sample holds one count of this clone. The chain is built from TRBV2 and TRBJ1-5; TRBD1 matches 9 bases. The CDR3 covers 14 residues. The V gene end was trimmed by 5 bases and the J gene end by 6 bases; junction bases not matched to a gene: 5. In germline, CDR1 is SNHLY, CDR2 FYNNEI. The CDR3 nucleotides are TGTGCCAGCAGTAAAGACAGGGGGGGTCAGCCCCAGCATTTT. It translates to CASSKDRGGQPQHF.

V is TRBV7-2 and J is TRBJ1-4, with no clear D. CDR1 SGHTA and CDR2 FQGNSA come from the germline V gene. V lost 6 bases, J lost 4 bases, and 12 bases lay in between. The CDR3 contains 14 residues. The CDR3 spells CASRQDNLNEKLFF. CDR3 nucleotides: TGTGCCAGCAGACAAGACAACCTTAATGAAAAACTGTTTTTT.